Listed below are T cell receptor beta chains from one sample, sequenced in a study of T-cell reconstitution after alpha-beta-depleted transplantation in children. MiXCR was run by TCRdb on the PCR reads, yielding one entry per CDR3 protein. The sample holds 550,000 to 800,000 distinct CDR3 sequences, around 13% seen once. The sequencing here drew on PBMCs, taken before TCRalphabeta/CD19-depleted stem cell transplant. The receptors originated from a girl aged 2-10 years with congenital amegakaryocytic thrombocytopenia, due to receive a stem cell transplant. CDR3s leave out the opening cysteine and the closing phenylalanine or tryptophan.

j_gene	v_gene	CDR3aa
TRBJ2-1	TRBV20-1	SARDLGLAVLNEQF
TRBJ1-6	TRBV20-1	SARAGKRGLNSPLH
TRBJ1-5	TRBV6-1	ASRRPSGDQPQH
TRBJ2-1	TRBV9	ASSVAGSGEQF
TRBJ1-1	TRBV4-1	ASSHWGGGLFAF
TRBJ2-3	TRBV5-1	ASSLRLAGDASTDTQY
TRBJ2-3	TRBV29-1	SVSFLVGTTDTQY
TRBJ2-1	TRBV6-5	ASSYKGVGSGSLGEQF
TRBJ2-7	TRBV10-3	AIRPGQSYEQY
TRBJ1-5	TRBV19	ASRPGPLGAQH
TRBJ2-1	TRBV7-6	ASSRPGLEYNEQF
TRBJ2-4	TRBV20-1	SAESRKNIQY
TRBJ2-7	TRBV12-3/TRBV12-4	ASSLTATSGEQY
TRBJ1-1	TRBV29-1	SLRKKNTEAF
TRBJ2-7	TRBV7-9	ASSLGASDPY
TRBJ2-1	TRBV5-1	ASSMGPRDTSYNEQF
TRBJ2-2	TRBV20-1	SAREWEAGELF
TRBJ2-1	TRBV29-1	SVVGTSGVRRGYEQF
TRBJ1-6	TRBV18	ASSPENSPLH
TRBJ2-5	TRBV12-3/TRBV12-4	ASTVDREQETQY
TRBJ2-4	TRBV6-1	ASSPLTGTNIQY
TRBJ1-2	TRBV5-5	ASSLKHRNSYGYT
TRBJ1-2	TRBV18	ASSPGQIDYGYT
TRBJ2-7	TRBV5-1	ASSFGTATYRSYEQY
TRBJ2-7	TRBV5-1	ASSLVLREFGAYEQY
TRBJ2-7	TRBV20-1	SATLGAGGYEQY
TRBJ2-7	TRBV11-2	ASSLVYSEQY
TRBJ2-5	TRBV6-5	ASSYSGRAGETQY
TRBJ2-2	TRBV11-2	ASSLDKLAEPTGELF
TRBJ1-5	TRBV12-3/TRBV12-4	ASSLLDRDWQPQH
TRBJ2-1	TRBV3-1	ASSQEPAGSYNEQF
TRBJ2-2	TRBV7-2	ASSSISGGELF
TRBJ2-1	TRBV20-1	SARDNWAGVLEQF
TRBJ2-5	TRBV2	ASKTDSYQETQY
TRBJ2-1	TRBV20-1	SALSTGLAISETQF
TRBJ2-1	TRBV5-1	ASRAGLAGDNEQF
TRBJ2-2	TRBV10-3	AAPVTGDTGELF
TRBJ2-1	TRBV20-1	SARDPRLAGKVNEQF
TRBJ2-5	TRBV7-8	ASSLVLDLETQY
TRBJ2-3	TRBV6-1	ASRPHRAPSDTQY
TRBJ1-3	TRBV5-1	ASSGGSGNTIY
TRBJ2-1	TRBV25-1	ASSGSSGILYEQF
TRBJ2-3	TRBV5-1	ASSPWTSGQTDTQY
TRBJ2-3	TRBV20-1	SASETGSFRADTQY
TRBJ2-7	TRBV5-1	ASSSLGWSTYEQY
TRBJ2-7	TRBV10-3	AIRAGDSWSYEQY
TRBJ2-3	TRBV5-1	ASSLSLRLGTGGNTQY
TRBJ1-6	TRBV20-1	SARAQGTGSPLH
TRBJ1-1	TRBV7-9	AYDQSTEAF
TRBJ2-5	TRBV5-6	ASSFLDRNQETQY
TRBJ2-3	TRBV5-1	ASSFARRADTQY
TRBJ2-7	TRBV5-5	ASSLIPANSDEQY
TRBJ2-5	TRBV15	ATSRDLSAPVQETQY
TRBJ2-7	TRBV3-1	ATSQARQGVSGVKYYEQY
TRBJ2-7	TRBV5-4	ASSFGLATTYEQY
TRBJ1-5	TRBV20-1	SASWAVDQPQH